These 29 T cell receptor beta chains originate from one sample sequenced in a study of OX40 agonist ivuxolimab in advanced cancers. The data were produced by immunoSEQ multiplex PCR, yet TCRdb's version contains in-frame clones alone and is incomplete. The profile shows more than 70,000 clones, approximately 90% of them singletons. The sample was CD4+ or CD8+ T cells sorted from blood, taken in a trial of the OX40 agonist ivuxolimab. The receptors shown here come from an adult with an advanced solid tumor such as melanoma, head and neck, liver or kidney cancer.

This clone was picked up a small number of times. This rearrangement joins TRBV6-5 to TRBJ1-1, with TRBD1 as a possible D gene (6 bases). Trimming took 0 bases from V and 1 from J, leaving 9 bases between them. From germline, CDR1 is MNHEY and CDR2 SVGAGI. This CDR3 spans 15 amino acids. DNA of the CDR3: TGTGCCAGCAGTTACTCGGGCAGGGGGAACACTGAAGCTTTCTTT. As protein: CASSYSGRGNTEAFF.

The chain combines TRBV7-2 with TRBJ1-1; a possible D gene is TRBD1 (5 bases). The germline V gene encodes CDR1 SGHTA and CDR2 FQGNSA. V gave up 6 bases and J gave up 5 bases, with 22 bases separating them. This CDR3 has 16 residues. This CDR3 is CASSPNRPGIGTEAFF. The CDR3, as DNA: TGTGCCAGCAGTCCAAATAGACCAGGGATTGGGACTGAAGCTTTCTTT. Combining the CDR3 with reference TRBV7-2 and TRBJ1-1 gives the whole variable domain GAGVSQSPSNKVTEKGKDVELRCDPISGHTALYWYRQSLGQGLEFLIYFQGNSAPDKSGLPSDRFSAERTGGSVSTLTIQRTQQEDSAVYLCASSPNRPGIGTEAFFGQGTRLTVV.

The V and J genes are TRBV27 and TRBJ2-2; D is possibly TRBD2 (5 bases). V was clipped by 4 bases and J by 5 bases, with 8 bases between them. CDR3 size: 13 residues. Germline V gene data show CDR1 as MNHEY and CDR2 as SMNVEV (reference sequence). The CDR3 DNA reads TGTGCCAGCAGTTCACTAGTGACCGGGGAGCTGTTTTTT. It yields the protein CASSSLVTGELFF.

This chain links TRBV5-1 with TRBJ1-4, with D possibly TRBD1 on 6 matching bases. This CDR3 contains 15 residues. CDR1 and CDR2 from the germline V gene are SGHRS and YFSETQ. V gave up 0 bases and J gave up 2 bases, with 8 bases separating them. CDR3 sequence: CASSLETGTNEKLFF. CDR3 DNA: TGCGCCAGCAGCTTGGAAACAGGGACTAATGAAAAACTGTTTTTT.

The J gene is TRBJ2-6, the V gene TRBV19; TRBD1 matches at 9 bases. Per the germline V gene, CDR1 is LNHDA and CDR2 is SQIVND (reference sequence). Losses at the gene ends were 3 bases for V and 0 bases for J; bases not matched to a gene: 6. The CDR3 has 18 amino acids. The CDR3 sequence is CASSIGTGRLSGANVLTF. CDR3 DNA: TGTGCCAGTAGTATCGGGACAGGGAGACTCTCTGGGGCCAACGTCCTGACTTTC.

This chain joins TRBV4-1 and TRBJ2-3; D possibly matches TRBD1 or TRBD2 (6 bases each). CDR1 MGHRA and CDR2 YSYEKL come from the germline V gene. The CDR3 loop spans 17 amino acids. V was trimmed by 0 bases and J by 2 bases, leaving 15 bases between them. CDR3 sequence reads: CASSQDGGGSFTDTQYF. The CDR3 DNA is TGCGCCAGCAGCCAAGACGGGGGCGGGTCCTTCACAGATACGCAGTATTTT.

The rearrangement joins TRBV6-5 to TRBJ2-1, with 11 nucleotides matching TRBD2. V dropped 4 bases and J dropped 6; count of bases not matched to a gene: 8. The CDR3 spans 16 residues. The germline V gene has CDR1 MNHEY and CDR2 SVGAGI. CDR3 loop: CASSSRSSGRGNEQFF. The CDR3 region has the DNA TGTGCCAGCAGTTCCCGAAGTAGCGGGAGGGGCAATGAGCAGTTCTTC.

The chain combines TRBV4-1 with TRBJ2-1; D is unresolved. Germline V gives CDR1 MGHRA, CDR2 YSYEKL. This CDR3 is 15 amino acids long. Deletions cut 0 bases from V and 2 bases from J, with 8 bases between. In DNA, the CDR3 is TGCGCCAGCAGCCAAGATATAAGCACCTACAATGAGCAGTTCTTC. This sequence encodes CASSQDISTYNEQFF.

Note on this clone: At the DNA level, this CDR3 is encoded by other sequences in the same sample as well. The rearrangement joins TRBV6-1 to TRBJ2-3, with D tentatively TRBD1 or TRBD2 (6 bases each). Per germline, CDR1 MNHNS and CDR2 SASEGT. V lost 6 bases and J 2 bases, leaving 9 bases between the germline ends. This CDR3 has 13 amino acids. The CDR3 sequence is CASSGGHTDTQYF. The CDR3 DNA reads as TGTGCCAGCAGCGGGGGACACACAGATACGCAGTATTTT.

The V and J genes are TRBV5-4 and TRBJ1-1, with D possibly matching TRBD1 (5 bases). Germline V CDR1 and CDR2: SGHNT, YYREEE (reference sequence). CDR3 length: 16 residues. V gave up 0 bases and J gave up 2 bases, with 14 bases separating them. This chain's CDR3 is CASSLDGGTGNTEAFF. CDR3 nucleotide sequence: TGTGCCAGCAGCTTGGACGGGGGAACAGGTAACACTGAAGCTTTCTTT.

V gene TRBV9 combines with J gene TRBJ2-3, with D perhaps assigned TRBD1 or TRBD2 (5 bases each). The CDR3 has 11 amino acids. Germline CDR1 is SGDLS and CDR2 is YYNGEE. V was cut by 7 bases and J by 4 bases, with 7 bases left in between. CDR3 sequence: CASGGADTQYF. CDR3 sequence (DNA): TGTGCCAGCGGGGGAGCAGATACGCAGTATTTT.

The J gene is TRBJ2-5, the V gene TRBV27; the D gene could be TRBD1 or TRBD2 (5 bases each). CDR3 length: 14 residues. V dropped 3 bases and J dropped 4 bases, with 12 bases sitting between them. Germline CDR1 is MNHEY and CDR2 is SMNVEV (reference sequence). CDR3 sequence reads: CASSFRGGGETQYF. As DNA, the CDR3 is TGTGCCAGCAGTTTCCGGGGTGGGGGAGAGACCCAGTACTTC.

The gene calls are TRBV6-5 and TRBJ2-3; D gene uncertain. Per germline, CDR1 MNHEY and CDR2 SVGAGI. Between the trimmed V and J ends, which lost 6 bases and 1 base, there was a span of 8 bases. The CDR3 covers 13 residues. The CDR3 region has the DNA TGTGCCAGCAGCCCCCCCGGCACAGATACGCAGTATTTT. It is translated as CASSPPGTDTQYF.

This chain links TRBV7-2 with TRBJ1-1; D is uncertain. Germline lookup yields CDR1 SGHTA and CDR2 FQGNSA. The CDR3 covers 14 residues. V gave up 0 bases and J gave up 5 bases, with 10 bases separating them. DNA for the CDR3: TGTGCCAGCAGCTTAGCGCGGGCACCGACTGAAGCTTTCTTT. It yields the protein CASSLARAPTEAFF.

The chain joins TRBV28 to TRBJ2-7; D possibly corresponds to TRBD1 (8 bases). This CDR3 is built from 16 residues. In germline, CDR1 is MDHEN, CDR2 SYDVKM. V dropped 6 bases and J dropped 3 bases, with 21 bases sitting between them. CDR3 sequence: CASRSLQGGTFYEQYF. CDR3 sequence (DNA): TGTGCCAGCAGAAGTCTACAGGGGGGGACGTTCTACGAGCAGTACTTC.

V is TRBV19 and J is TRBJ2-2; the D is unclear. The CDR3 is made up of 15 amino acids. Trimming pared 3 bases from V and 9 bases from J, leaving 17 bases between. CDR1 and CDR2 from the germline V gene are LNHDA and SQIVND (reference sequence). The DNA of the CDR3 is TGTGCCAGTAGTATGTTGGGGATCCAAGGCAGGGAGCTGTTTTTT. As protein: CASSMLGIQGRELFF.

J is TRBJ2-1 and V is TRBV28, with D perhaps TRBD2 (5 bases). Trimming removed 6 bases at V and 10 bases at J, with 22 bases between. The CDR3 contains 15 residues. The germline V gene has CDR1 MDHEN and CDR2 SYDVKM. In nucleotides, the CDR3 is TGTGCCAGCAGCCCCCGGGGTAGCGCCAATCCCGAGCAGTTCTTC. Translating gives CASSPRGSANPEQFF.

The genes are TRBV5-8 and TRBJ2-2; 8 nucleotides match TRBD2. J was trimmed by 4 bases and V by 0 bases; bases with no gene match: 5. The CDR3 extends over 16 amino acids. Germline assignment: CDR1 SGHTS and CDR2 YDEGEE. CDR3 amino acids: CASSLASGSVTGELFF. The CDR3 nucleotides read TGTGCCAGCAGCTTGGCGAGCGGGAGTGTCACCGGGGAGCTGTTTTTT.

J is TRBJ1-2 and V is TRBV9; D unresolved. V was shortened by 0 bases and J by 0 bases, with 3 bases between the two germline ends. Germline CDR1 reads SGDLS; CDR2 reads YYNGEE. CDR3 length equals 13 residues. The chain's CDR3 is CASSVGTNYGYTF. DNA of the CDR3: TGTGCCAGCAGCGTAGGGACTAACTATGGCTACACCTTC.

The genes are TRBV27 and TRBJ2-1; D might be TRBD1 (5 bases). CDR3 length: 13 residues. CDR1 and CDR2 (germline): MNHEY, SMNVEV (reference sequence). V lost 3 bases to trimming and J lost 6 bases, with 9 bases between them. The CDR3 reads CASSFRVSNEQFF. For the CDR3, the DNA is TGTGCCAGCAGTTTCAGGGTTAGCAATGAGCAGTTCTTC.

The rearrangement joins TRBV6-5 to TRBJ1-1, with D unresolved. Germline V gene sequence: CDR1 MNHEY, CDR2 SVGAGI. Trimming removed 4 bases from V and 5 bases from J, with 14 bases in between. CDR3 length: 14 amino acids. The CDR3 coding sequence is TGTGCCAGCAGTTCCGGCCCCAAAGTGACTGAAGCTTTCTTT. Translated: CASSSGPKVTEAFF.

The chain is built from TRBV7-9 and TRBJ2-1; TRBD1 matches at 8 bases. The CDR3 has 12 amino acids. J lost 10 bases, V lost 5 bases, and 4 bases had no gene match. Per germline, CDR1 SEHNR and CDR2 FQNEAQ (reference sequence). The CDR3 sequence: CASSRTGREQFF. The CDR3 nucleotides are TGTGCCAGCAGCCGGACAGGGCGGGAGCAGTTCTTC.

This rearrangement joins TRBV19 to TRBJ2-3; D unresolved. The germline V gene encodes CDR1 LNHDA and CDR2 SQIVND (reference sequence). The CDR3 has 15 amino acids. V lost 4 bases to trimming and J lost 2 bases, with 13 bases between them. The CDR3 spells CASSSTRRYTDTQYF. DNA for the CDR3: TGTGCCAGTAGTAGCACCAGGAGATACACAGATACGCAGTATTTT.

This chain connects TRBV5-1 to TRBJ1-1; D is undetermined. From germline, CDR1 is SGHRS and CDR2 YFSETQ. The V end lost 4 bases, the J end lost 3 bases, and 10 bases lay between the germline ends. This CDR3 has 13 amino acids. The CDR3 DNA follows: TGCGCCAGCAGCCTGCAAGAGTACACTGAAGCTTTCTTT. Amino acid sequence: CASSLQEYTEAFF.

The chain combines TRBV4-3 with TRBJ2-1, with D possibly being TRBD2 (5 bases). Germline-derived CDR1 and CDR2 are LGHNA and YSLEER. The CDR3 consists of 16 residues. V dropped 0 bases and J dropped 0 bases, with 9 bases sitting between them. CDR3 in DNA: TGCGCCAGCAGCCAAGATCGACTAACCTCCTACAATGAGCAGTTCTTC. The encoded protein is CASSQDRLTSYNEQFF.

This clone was picked up a small number of times. The CDR3 DNA reads as TGTGCCAGCAGTTTAGGGGGGACTGATATGCCCCAGCATTTT. Amino acid sequence: CASSLGGTDMPQHF. The chain recombines TRBV28 with TRBJ1-5; TRBD1 is a possible D gene (5 bases). Germline V lookup: CDR1 MDHEN, CDR2 SYDVKM. The V end was cut by 2 bases, the J end by 9 bases, with 14 bases between. This CDR3 is built from 14 residues.

V usage is TRBV30 and J usage is TRBJ1-2, with TRBD1 identical over 7 bases. The germline CDR1 and CDR2 sequences are GTSNPN and SVGIG (reference sequence). With V trimmed by 5 bases and J by 6 bases, 15 bases remained unmatched. The CDR3 length is 15 residues. The CDR3 region is CAWEDRGLPSHGYTF. CDR3 DNA sequence: TGTGCCTGGGAGGATAGGGGGCTGCCCTCCCATGGCTACACCTTC.

This rearrangement joins TRBV25-1 to TRBJ2-7, with D tentatively TRBD1 (6 bases). Germline CDR1 reads MGHDK; CDR2 reads SYGVNS. V was clipped by 4 bases and J by 3 bases, with 13 bases between them. The length of the CDR3 is 14 residues. In DNA form, the CDR3 reads TGTGCCAGCAGTGTGTCAGGGGCCAGCTACGAGCAGTACTTC. It codes for CASSVSGASYEQYF.

The chain is built from TRBV12-5 and TRBJ2-2; D call uncertain. In germline, CDR1 is LGHNT, CDR2 FRNRAP. The CDR3 has 12 residues. V was shortened by 7 bases and J by 3 bases, with 6 bases between the two germline ends. CDR3 in DNA: TGTGCTAGTGCCCTGGACACCGGGGAGCTGTTTTTT. Its translation: CASALDTGELFF. The variable domain in full, completed from reference TRBV12-5 and TRBJ2-2, reads DARVTQTPRHKVTEMGQEVTMRCQPILGHNTVFWYRQTMMQGLELLAYFRNRAPLDDSGMPKDRFSAEMPDATLATLKIQPSEPRDSAVYFCASALDTGELFFGEGSRLTVL.